The 16 T cell receptor beta chains presented below share a single source sample, sequenced in a study of T cells in Graves' hyperthyroidism and ophthalmopathy. Amplification of TCR beta CDR3 regions was performed using RNA transcripts as template. The primer set for the first-round RT-PCR of the TCR CDR3 was HTBI. From the multiplex PCR reads, TCRdb called clonotypes with MiXCR, one entry per CDR3 protein. The sample shows a few hundred thousand distinct CDR3 sequences, 15% to 18% of them seen only once. What was sequenced was blood. These receptors all come from a woman in her twenties or thirties with Graves' hyperthyroidism.

This clonotype appeared once. The V gene is TRBV28, the J gene TRBJ1-1; D remains ambiguous. Trimming shortened V by 4 bases and J by 4 bases, and 13 bases separated the two germline ends. The CDR3 sequence is 14 residues long. Germline V gene sequence: CDR1 MDHEN, CDR2 SYDVKM. The CDR3: CASSSPEVVTEAFF. The CDR3 DNA follows: TGTGCCAGCAGTTCCCCCGAGGTGGTCACTGAAGCTTTCTTT.

This clonotype was recorded at least ten times. This sequence joins TRBV9 and TRBJ2-1; no definite D call. Germline values: CDR1 SGDLS, CDR2 YYNGEE. V was clipped by 3 bases and J by 0 bases, with 10 bases between them. This CDR3 spans 15 amino acids. For the CDR3, the DNA is TGTGCCAGCAGCGCTGTGGGGTTCTCCTACAATGAGCAGTTCTTC. This translates into CASSAVGFSYNEQFF.

This clonotype has more than one count but fewer than ten. This CDR3 reads CAWGTGPGGGYTF. Here the CDR3 DNA reads TGTGCCTGGGGGACAGGGCCTGGTGGCGGCTACACCTTC. The chain carries TRBV30 and TRBJ1-2; TRBD1 matches at 9 bases. This CDR3 contains 13 residues. Germline V CDR1 and CDR2: GTSNPN, SVGIG (reference sequence). The junction had 9 bases not matched to a gene; V was cut back by 5 bases and J by 8 bases.

As regards this clonotype: Possible read error: a much larger clone is one base away. Here the CDR3 omits its conserved ending phenylalanine or tryptophan, so a read error is the likely source. The gene calls are TRBV12-3 or TRBV12-4 and TRBJ2-1; D remains unclear. The CDR3 has 14 residues. V shed 2 bases and J shed 3 bases, with 8 bases lying between them. CDR3 amino acids: CASSLNPVYNEQFL. The CDR3 region has the DNA TGTGCCAGCAGTTTAAACCCCGTCTACAATGAGCAGTTCCTC.

This clonotype was seen repeatedly, ten times or more. The V gene is TRBV7-8, the J gene TRBJ2-3; TRBD1 agrees at 8 bases. The V gene end was trimmed by 4 bases and the J gene end by 4 bases; junction bases not matched to a gene: 4. This CDR3 is 14 amino acids long. Germline V gene sequence: CDR1 SGHVS, CDR2 FQNEAQ. CDR3 DNA sequence: TGTGCCAGCAGCTCAGGACAGGGCTCAGATACGCAGTATTTT. Translated: CASSSGQGSDTQYF.

The rearrangement joins TRBV25-1 to TRBJ2-7; the match to TRBD2 covers 8 bases. Germline CDR1 reads MGHDK; CDR2 reads SYGVNS. The CDR3 loop spans 14 amino acids. J lost 6 bases, V lost 6 bases, and 10 bases had no gene match. CDR3 amino acids: CASSPGTRYGEQYF. In nucleotides, the CDR3 is TGTGCCAGCAGCCCCGGGACTAGATATGGCGAGCAGTACTTC.

At least ten counts were recorded for this clonotype. V and J are TRBV7-3 and TRBJ2-3; D ambiguous. Germline CDR1 is SGHTA and CDR2 is FQGTGA. Trimming pared 0 bases from V and 4 bases from J, leaving 5 bases between. The CDR3 extends over 13 amino acids. CDR3 nucleotide sequence: TGTGCCAGCAGCTTAACGGGGTCAGATACGCAGTATTTT. Translating gives CASSLTGSDTQYF.

This sequence joins TRBV5-1 and TRBJ2-7; unclear D gene. CDR1 and CDR2 from the germline V gene are SGHRS and YFSETQ. The CDR3 totals 14 residues. The V end lost 1 base, the J end lost 4 bases, and 12 bases lay between the germline ends. Written as DNA, the CDR3 is TGCGCCAGCAGCTTGAACAGTAATACTTACGAGCAGTACTTC. This codes for CASSLNSNTYEQYF.

This clonotype occurred many times. The chain is built from TRBV7-3 and TRBJ2-1, with D unclear. This CDR3 has 13 amino acids. Germline CDR1 is SGHTA and CDR2 is FQGTGA. V lost 0 bases and J lost 9, with 9 bases in between. CDR3 coding DNA: TGTGCCAGCAGCTTAACAGGGTCTGGTGAGCAGTTCTTC. Its protein product is CASSLTGSGEQFF. Full variable domain (rest looked up from reference TRBV7-3 and TRBJ2-1): GAGVSQTPSNKVTEKGKYVELRCDPISGHTALYWYRQSLGQGPEFLIYFQGTGAADDSGLPNDRFFAVRPEGSVSTLKIQRTERGDSAVYLCASSLTGSGEQFFGPGTRLTVL.

This clonotype was observed many times. The chain is built from TRBV7-9 and TRBJ2-2, with 8 bases fitting TRBD2. Trimming cost V 8 bases and J 1 base; bases outside gene matches: 9. CDR1 SEHNR and CDR2 FQNEAQ come from the germline V gene (reference sequence). The CDR3 consists of 16 residues. This CDR3 reads CASSRPAGGNTGELFF. The CDR3 DNA follows: TGTGCCAGCTCTAGACCGGCGGGAGGGAACACCGGGGAGCTGTTTTTT.

In DNA, the CDR3 is TGTGCCAGCAGCCCGCCGGGACAGATCTACAATGAGCAGTTCTTC. Translating it yields CASSPPGQIYNEQFF. This chain connects TRBV9 to TRBJ2-1; 7 bases fit TRBD1. The CDR3 consists of 15 residues. V shed 4 bases, J shed 3 bases, and the junction held 7 bases outside the gene matches. Germline V gene sequence: CDR1 SGDLS, CDR2 YYNGEE.

The chain couples TRBV10-3 to TRBJ2-5, with D uncertain. The CDR3 sequence is 13 residues long. V lost 0 bases to trimming and J lost 7 bases, with 9 bases between them. Germline V gene lookup returns CDR1 ENHRY and CDR2 SYGVKD. The CDR3 DNA follows: TGTGCCATCAGTGAGTCAGCCGGATCGACCCAGTACTTC. Translated, it gives CAISESAGSTQYF.

This clonotype was observed many times. The rearrangement joins TRBV6-1 to TRBJ2-7, with 12 bases matching TRBD1. V lost 7 bases, J lost 6 bases, and 7 bases stayed unmatched. The germline gives CDR1 MNHNS, CDR2 SASEGT. This CDR3 is built from 14 residues. This CDR3 is CASTRDRGLGEQYF. The CDR3 bases are TGTGCCAGCACCCGGGACAGGGGGCTGGGCGAGCAGTACTTC.

This clonotype was detected many times. The chain carries TRBV10-3 and TRBJ1-5; 8 bases are shared with TRBD1. Trimming took 2 bases from V and 3 from J; bases not matched to a gene: 3. The CDR3 is made up of 15 amino acids. CDR1 ENHRY and CDR2 SYGVKD come from the germline V gene. This CDR3 reads CAISEDRGPNQPQHF. CDR3 in DNA: TGTGCCATCAGTGAGGACAGGGGCCCCAATCAGCCCCAGCATTTT.

This clonotype was observed many times. This chain joins TRBV28 and TRBJ1-6; 9 bases are shared with TRBD1. CDR3 length: 14 amino acids. Germline V gene data show CDR1 as MDHEN and CDR2 as SYDVKM. V dropped 5 bases and J dropped 7; count of bases not matched to a gene: 3. As DNA, the CDR3 is TGTGCCAGCAGTGGCGGGACAGGGAATTCACCCCTCCACTTT. Its protein product is CASSGGTGNSPLHF.

J is TRBJ1-2 and V is TRBV3-1; 7 positions agree with TRBD1. The CDR3 loop spans 17 amino acids. V shed 0 bases, J shed 6 bases, and the junction held 13 bases outside the gene matches. Germline-derived CDR1 and CDR2 are LGHDT and YNNKEL (reference sequence). The CDR3 DNA follows: TGTGCCAGCAGCCAAGATCCGGCCAGGGGGGCCCTTGATGGCTACACCTTC. Its protein is CASSQDPARGALDGYTF.